This is a list of T cell receptor beta chains from one sample in a study of molecular identifiers for immune sequencing clone quantification. TCRdb re-called the PCR reads with MiXCR, one entry per CDR3 protein. This sample yields about 640,000 distinct CDR3 sequences, of which less than 20% are seen a single time; roughly 0.9% belongs to the top ten. The sequencing input was naive CD8+ T cells from blood, with Jurkat cell RNA spiked in. The source is a human donor in good health. Some libraries in this study had Jurkat cell RNA spiked in. Each CDR3 is given with its conserved first and last residue. The D gene is left open where the match is weak. Clone size, where shown, is once, few, many, or a class for clones that have expanded.

j_call clone_size v_call d_call cdr3_aa cdr3_nt
TRBJ1-5 many TRBV27 . CASSLTLGNQPQHF TGTGCCAGCAGTTTGACACTCGGCAATCAGCCCCAGCATTTT
TRBJ2-2 many TRBV28 TRBD1 CASSGGTGVNTGELFF TGTGCCAGCAGTGGCGGGACAGGGGTGAACACCGGGGAGCTGTTTTTT
TRBJ2-4 many TRBV5-8 . CASSLIGQAKNIQYF TGTGCCAGCAGCTTGATCGGACAAGCCAAAAACATTCAGTACTTC
TRBJ2-1 . TRBV4-1 TRBD2 CASRWTSGVYNEQFF TGCGCCAGCAGATGGACTAGCGGGGTTTACAATGAGCAGTTCTTC
TRBJ2-7 many TRBV5-6 . CASSLGAGDGDEQYF TGTGCCAGCAGCTTGGGGGCCGGTGATGGTGACGAGCAGTACTTC
TRBJ2-7 many TRBV20-1 . CSARDVAVEYF TGCAGTGCTAGAGACGTGGCCGTCGAGTACTTC
TRBJ2-3 few TRBV19 . CASSIFIYGTDTQYF TGTGCCAGTAGTATATTCATATACGGCACAGATACGCAGTATTTT
TRBJ2-5 few TRBV30 TRBD1 CAWSVRDRLLQETQYF TGTGCCTGGAGTGTACGGGACAGACTCTTACAAGAGACCCAGTACTTC
TRBJ2-3 . TRBV11-3 TRBD2 CASSSRTSGGAQDTQYF TGTGCCAGCAGCTCGCGGACTAGCGGGGGCGCGCAGGATACGCAGTATTTT
TRBJ2-5 many TRBV2 TRBD2 CASSEAYAGDRQGTQYF TGTGCCAGCAGTGAAGCTTACGCGGGGGACCGACAAGGGACCCAGTACTTC
TRBJ2-2 many TRBV28 TRBD2 CASSLWASGRTGELFF TGTGCCAGCAGTTTATGGGCTAGCGGGAGGACCGGGGAGCTGTTTTTT
TRBJ2-7 many TRBV6-2/TRBV6-3 . CASSYPGTHYEQYF TGTGCCAGCAGTTACCCAGGGACTCACTACGAGCAGTACTTC
TRBJ2-7 many TRBV20-1 TRBD2 CSASWASSGGSSYEQYF TGCAGTGCTAGTTGGGCCTCTAGCGGGGGGTCCTCCTACGAGCAGTACTTC
TRBJ1-1 many TRBV30 TRBD1 CAWEDITGAVNTEAFF TGTGCCTGGGAGGACATAACAGGGGCGGTGAACACTGAAGCTTTCTTT
TRBJ1-1 many TRBV30 . CAWSLDTEAFF TGTGCCTGGAGTTTGGACACTGAAGCTTTCTTT